The clone carrying this T cell receptor (beta chain) was counted at least ten times. Antigen: not known. Time point of the sample: persistent/refractory GD, antithyroid drugs over 5 years with positive TRAb. Scientists built the TCR library using RNA that was extracted from PBMCs. CDR3 length: 14 amino acids. The germline gives CDR1 DFQATT, CDR2 SNEGSKA (reference sequence). V dropped 6 bases and J dropped 2; count of bases not matched to a gene: 8. This sample was included in a study of regulatory T cells in long-lasting Graves disease. The wider study: It was over 5 years of antithyroid drugs, with positive TSH receptor antibodies, that meant persistent Graves' disease.

Study findings and constraints: Shared public clonotypes totalled about 2,800 in persistent patients, compared with about 970 in new patients. The small sample size may have reduced accuracy. Thyroid tissue went unstudied; only peripheral blood was examined.

Both iRepertoire HTBI primers and Arm-PCR of CDR3 regions were used to build the TCR beta libraries. One entry per CDR3 protein results from TCRdb running MiXCR on the multiplex PCR reads. Counted here are about 430,000 distinct CDR3 sequences, roughly 23% occurring once; the ten biggest clones make up about 13%. The chain joins TRBV20-1 to TRBJ2-5; 8 bases fit TRBD2. Here the sequenced sample was peripheral blood mononuclear cells (PBMCs), taken when the disease was refractory, from a patient treated with antithyroid drugs. This clonotype originated in a female donor with Graves disease. CDR3 loop: CSALASGGQETQYF. CDR3 sequence (DNA): TGCAGTGCCCTAGCGAGCGGGGGACAAGAGACCCAGTACTTC.